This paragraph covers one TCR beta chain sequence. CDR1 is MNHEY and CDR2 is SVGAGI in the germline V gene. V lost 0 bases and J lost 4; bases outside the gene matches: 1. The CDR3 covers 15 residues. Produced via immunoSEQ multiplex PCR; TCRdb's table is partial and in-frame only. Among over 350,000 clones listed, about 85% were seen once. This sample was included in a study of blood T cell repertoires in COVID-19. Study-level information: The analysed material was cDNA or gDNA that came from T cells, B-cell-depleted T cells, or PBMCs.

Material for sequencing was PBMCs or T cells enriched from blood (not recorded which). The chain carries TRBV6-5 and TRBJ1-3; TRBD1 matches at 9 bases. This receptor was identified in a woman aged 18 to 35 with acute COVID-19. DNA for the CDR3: TGTGCCAGCAGTTACTCGGGGACAGGGGGAAACACCATATATTTT. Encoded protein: CASSYSGTGGNTIYF.